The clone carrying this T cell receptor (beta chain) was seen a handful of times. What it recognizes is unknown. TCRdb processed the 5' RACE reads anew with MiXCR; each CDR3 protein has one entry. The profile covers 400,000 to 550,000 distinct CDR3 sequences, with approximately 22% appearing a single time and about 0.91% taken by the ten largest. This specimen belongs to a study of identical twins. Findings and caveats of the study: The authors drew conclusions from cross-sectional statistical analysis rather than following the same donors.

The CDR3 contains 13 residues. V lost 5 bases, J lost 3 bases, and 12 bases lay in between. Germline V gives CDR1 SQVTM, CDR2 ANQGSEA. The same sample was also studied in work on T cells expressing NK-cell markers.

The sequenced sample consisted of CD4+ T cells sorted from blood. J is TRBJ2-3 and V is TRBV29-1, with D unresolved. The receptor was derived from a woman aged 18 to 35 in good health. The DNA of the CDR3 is TGCAGCGTTCGACCCCCCACTACAGATACGCAGTATTTT. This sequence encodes CSVRPPTTDTQYF.